These 13 T cell receptor beta chains originate from one sample sequenced in a study of cytomegalovirus exposure and HLA in healthy donors. PCR used 60 Vbeta primers and 13 Jbeta primers. Clones were read by immunoSEQ multiplex PCR, and TCRdb kept only the in-frame ones, dropping some. The sample consists of roughly 150,000 clones, roughly 80% of them appearing once. The sample consisted of PBMCs. These TCRs come from a male donor in good health and CMV-seropositive.

The rearrangement uses TRBV9 and TRBJ2-3; TRBD2 agrees at 8 bases. Trimming removed 0 bases from V and 11 bases from J; junction bases left unmatched: 8. Germline V gene lookup returns CDR1 SGDLS and CDR2 YYNGEE. This CDR3 has 14 residues. The CDR3, as DNA: TGTGCCAGCAGCGTAGTGTTGGGAGCGGGGGAGCAGTATTTT. It encodes CASSVVLGAGEQYF.

The genes are TRBV9 and TRBJ2-2, with 10 nucleotides matching TRBD1. Germline CDR1 reads SGDLS; CDR2 reads YYNGEE. V gave up 3 bases and J gave up 1 base; unmatched junction bases: 3. The CDR3 extends over 16 amino acids. The CDR3 is CASSGDRGRNTGELFF. CDR3 in DNA: TGTGCCAGCAGCGGCGACAGGGGGCGGAACACCGGGGAGCTGTTTTTT.

V gene TRBV30 combines with J gene TRBJ1-6, with 7 bases fitting TRBD1. CDR1 GTSNPN and CDR2 SVGIG come from the germline V gene (reference sequence). The CDR3 totals 12 residues. The V segment lost 3 bases and the J segment 11 bases; nucleotides outside the gene matches: 4. The DNA of the CDR3 is TGTGCCTGGAGGGAGACAGGGCCACCCCTCCACTTT. As protein: CAWRETGPPLHF.

V usage is TRBV6-5 and J usage is TRBJ1-4; 9 positions agree with TRBD1. Germline CDR1 and CDR2: MNHEY and SVGAGI. CDR3 length equals 15 residues. Losses at the gene ends were 7 bases for V and 7 bases for J; bases not matched to a gene: 10. The DNA of the CDR3 is TGTGCCAGCACCCACAGGGGGCAGCGGGGTGAAAAACTGTTTTTT. It codes for CASTHRGQRGEKLFF.

The chain carries TRBV9 and TRBJ1-5, with D possibly matching TRBD1 (5 bases). Looked up from germline, CDR1 is SGDLS and CDR2 is YYNGEE. Trimming cost V 0 bases and J 6 bases, with 19 bases left between them. This CDR3 is built from 17 residues. The chain's CDR3 is CASSVGPEPGAVQPQHF. CDR3 bases: TGTGCCAGCAGCGTAGGTCCAGAACCTGGGGCGGTTCAGCCCCAGCATTTT.

V gene TRBV5-6 combines with J gene TRBJ1-4; D may be TRBD1 (6 bases). V lost 3 bases to trimming and J lost 3 bases, with 12 bases between them. The CDR3 is 15 amino acids. Germline-derived CDR1 and CDR2 are SGHDT and YYEEEE. CDR3 sequence (DNA): TGTGCCAGCAGCTCCTGGGGGCTGGCTAATGAAAAACTGTTTTTT. It is translated as CASSSWGLANEKLFF.

V is TRBV28 and J is TRBJ2-1; TRBD1 agrees at 7 bases. This CDR3 has 15 residues. CDR1 MDHEN and CDR2 SYDVKM come from the germline V gene. V shed 1 base and J 7 bases; nucleotides not matched to a gene: 7. The CDR3 DNA reads TGTGCCAGCAGTTTATCAAAGACAGGGTTAAATGAGCAGTTCTTC. Its translation: CASSLSKTGLNEQFF. Together with reference TRBV28 and TRBJ2-1, the CDR3 gives the full variable domain: DVKVTQSSRYLVKRTGEKVFLECVQDMDHENMFWYRQDPGLGLRLIYFSYDVKMKEKGDIPEGYSVSREKKERFSLILESASTNQTSMYLCASSLSKTGLNEQFFGPGTRLTVL.

This chain uses TRBV4-3 with TRBJ2-1; maybe TRBD2 (7 bases). CDR1 LGHNA and CDR2 YSLEER come from the germline V gene. CDR3 length equals 19 residues. Trimming shortened V by 2 bases and J by 4 bases, and 24 bases separated the two germline ends. The CDR3 nucleotides are TGCGCCAGCAGCCAAAAGCCTTCAGGGGCGGGAGTCTCTTACAATGAGCAGTTCTTC. Amino acid sequence: CASSQKPSGAGVSYNEQFF.

The chain couples TRBV9 to TRBJ2-3, with 16 bases aligning to TRBD2. V shed 4 bases and J 4 bases; nucleotides not matched to a gene: 6. This CDR3 is built from 17 residues. Germline V gives CDR1 SGDLS, CDR2 YYNGEE. CDR3 protein: CASSLGLAGGGADTQYF. CDR3 DNA: TGTGCCAGCAGCTTGGGACTAGCGGGAGGGGGGGCAGATACGCAGTATTTT.

The V call is TRBV18, the J call TRBJ2-7, with 7 nucleotides matching TRBD1. V shed 3 bases, J shed 4 bases, and the junction held 9 bases outside the gene matches. Per germline, CDR1 KGHSH and CDR2 LQKENI. The CDR3 loop spans 15 amino acids. For the CDR3, the DNA is TGTGCCAGCTCACCCACCGCTACAGGGGTGTACGAGCAGTACTTC. It specifies CASSPTATGVYEQYF.

This clone was found once. This chain connects TRBV12-5 to TRBJ2-2; the match to TRBD1 covers 7 bases. This CDR3 has 17 amino acids. Germline trimming cut 6 bases from V and 1 base from J; bases unmatched to any gene: 11. In germline, CDR1 is LGHNT, CDR2 FRNRAP. DNA of the CDR3: TGTGCTAGTGGCTCCCCCCCGACAGGGAAGAACACCGGGGAGCTGTTTTTT. Translating gives CASGSPPTGKNTGELFF.

This clone was seen a few times. The rearrangement joins TRBV5-1 to TRBJ2-5, with TRBD2 identical over 8 bases. CDR3 length: 14 amino acids. The J segment lost 5 bases and the V segment lost 4 bases, leaving 7 bases of the junction unmatched. Germline-derived CDR1 and CDR2 are SGHRS and YFSETQ. CDR3 nucleotide sequence: TGCGCCAGCAGCGGGGGGACTAGTTGGGAGACCCAGTACTTC. Translation: CASSGGTSWETQYF.

The genes are TRBV5-6 and TRBJ1-2; D gene unclear. CDR3 length equals 12 residues. V was trimmed by 1 base and J by 13 bases, leaving 14 bases between them. Germline CDR1 and CDR2: SGHDT and YYEEEE. CDR3 bases: TGTGCCAGCAGCTTGCGTCACCCGGAGGGCACCTTC. Translated: CASSLRHPEGTF.